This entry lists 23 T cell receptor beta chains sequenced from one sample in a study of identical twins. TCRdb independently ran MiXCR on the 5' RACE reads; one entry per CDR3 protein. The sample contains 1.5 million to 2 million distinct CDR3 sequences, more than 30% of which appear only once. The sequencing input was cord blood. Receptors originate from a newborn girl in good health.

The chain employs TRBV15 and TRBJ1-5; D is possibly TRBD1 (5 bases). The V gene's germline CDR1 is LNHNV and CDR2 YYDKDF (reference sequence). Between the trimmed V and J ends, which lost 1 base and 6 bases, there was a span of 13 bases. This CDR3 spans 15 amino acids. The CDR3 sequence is CATSRGPSGSQPQHF. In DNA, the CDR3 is TGTGCCACCAGCAGAGGACCCTCAGGGAGTCAGCCCCAGCATTTT.

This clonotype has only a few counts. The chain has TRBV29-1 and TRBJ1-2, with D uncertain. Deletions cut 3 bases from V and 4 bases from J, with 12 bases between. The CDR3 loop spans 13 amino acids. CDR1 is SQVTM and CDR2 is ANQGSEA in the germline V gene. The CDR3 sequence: CSVEYSPPYGYTF. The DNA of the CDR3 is TGCAGCGTTGAGTACAGCCCCCCCTATGGCTACACCTTC.

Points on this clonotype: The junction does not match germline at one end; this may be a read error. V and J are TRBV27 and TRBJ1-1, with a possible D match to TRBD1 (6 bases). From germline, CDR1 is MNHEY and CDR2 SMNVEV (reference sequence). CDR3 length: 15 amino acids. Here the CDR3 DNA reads TGTGCCAGCAGTTTGGGAGACAGGCTGAACACTGGAGCTTTCTTT. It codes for CASSLGDRLNTGAFF.

The CDR3 nucleotides read TGTGCCAGCTCACCACTCGGTGACTACAATGAGCAGTACTTC. Protein product: CASSPLGDYNEQYF. The genes are TRBV18 and TRBJ2-1, with D possibly being TRBD2 (5 bases). The DNA end lines up better with TRBJ2-7; the J call may be wrong. The CDR3 covers 14 residues. The germline gives CDR1 KGHSH, CDR2 LQKENI.

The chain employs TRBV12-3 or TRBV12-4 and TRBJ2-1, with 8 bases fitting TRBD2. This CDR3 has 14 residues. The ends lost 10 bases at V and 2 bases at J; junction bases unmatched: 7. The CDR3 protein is CAISRGEPYNEQFF. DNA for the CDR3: TGTGCCATCTCGCGGGGGGAGCCCTACAATGAGCAGTTCTTC.

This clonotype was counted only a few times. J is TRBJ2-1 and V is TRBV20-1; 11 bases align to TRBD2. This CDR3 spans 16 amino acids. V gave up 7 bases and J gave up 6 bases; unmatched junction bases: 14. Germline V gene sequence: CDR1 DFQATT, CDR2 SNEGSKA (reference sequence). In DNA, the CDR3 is TGCAGTGTCATGGGGCTAGCGGGGGGAAATGGCAATGAGCAGTTCTTC. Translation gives CSVMGLAGGNGNEQFF.

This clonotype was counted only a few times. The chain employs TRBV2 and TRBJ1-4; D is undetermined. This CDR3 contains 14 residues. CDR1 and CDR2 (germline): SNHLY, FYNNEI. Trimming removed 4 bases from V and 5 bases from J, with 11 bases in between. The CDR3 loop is CASSVRSLNEKLFF. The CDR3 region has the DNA TGTGCCAGCAGTGTCAGGTCCCTCAATGAAAAACTGTTTTTT. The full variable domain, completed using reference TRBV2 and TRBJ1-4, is EPEVTQTPSHQVTQMGQEVILRCVPISNHLYFYWYRQILGQKVEFLVSFYNNEISEKSEIFDDQFSVERPDGSNFTLKIRSTKLEDSAMYFCASSVRSLNEKLFFGSGTQLSVL.

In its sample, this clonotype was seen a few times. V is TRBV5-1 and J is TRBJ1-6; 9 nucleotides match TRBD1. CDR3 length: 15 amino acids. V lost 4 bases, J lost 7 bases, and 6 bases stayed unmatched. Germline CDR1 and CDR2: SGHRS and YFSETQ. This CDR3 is CASSIRDRENSPLHF. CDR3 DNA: TGCGCCAGCAGCATACGGGACAGGGAAAATTCACCCCTCCACTTT.

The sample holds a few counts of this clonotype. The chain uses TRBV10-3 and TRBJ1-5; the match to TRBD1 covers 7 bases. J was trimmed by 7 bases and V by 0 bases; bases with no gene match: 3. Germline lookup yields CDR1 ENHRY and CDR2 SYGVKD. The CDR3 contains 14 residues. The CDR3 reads CAISESGGRQPQHF. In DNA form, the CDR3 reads TGTGCCATCAGTGAGTCAGGGGGCAGGCAGCCCCAGCATTTT.

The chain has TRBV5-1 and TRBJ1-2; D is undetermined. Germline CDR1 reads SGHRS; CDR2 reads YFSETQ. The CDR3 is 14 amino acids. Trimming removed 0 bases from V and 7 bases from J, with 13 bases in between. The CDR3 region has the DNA TGCGCCAGCAGCTTGGTGGGCGGAATGAGTGGCTACACCTTC. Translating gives CASSLVGGMSGYTF.

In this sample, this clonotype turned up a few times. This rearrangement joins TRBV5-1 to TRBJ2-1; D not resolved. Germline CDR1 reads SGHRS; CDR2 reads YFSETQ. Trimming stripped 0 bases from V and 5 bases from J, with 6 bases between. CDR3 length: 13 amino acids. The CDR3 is CASSLVVHNEQFF. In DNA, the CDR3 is TGCGCCAGCAGCTTGGTGGTCCACAATGAGCAGTTCTTC.

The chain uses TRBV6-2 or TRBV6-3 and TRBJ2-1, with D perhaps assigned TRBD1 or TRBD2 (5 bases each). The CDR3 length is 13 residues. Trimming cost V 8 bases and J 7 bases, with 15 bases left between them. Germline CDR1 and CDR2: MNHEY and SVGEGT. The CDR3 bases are TGTGCCAGCGGGGACCGAGGAAGGAATGAGCAGTTCTTC. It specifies CASGDRGRNEQFF.

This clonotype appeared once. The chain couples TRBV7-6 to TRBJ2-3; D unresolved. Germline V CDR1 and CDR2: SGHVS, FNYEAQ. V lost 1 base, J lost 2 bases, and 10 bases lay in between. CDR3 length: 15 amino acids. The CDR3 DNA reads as TGTGCCAGCAGCTTAGAAGACTCGCTCACAGATACGCAGTATTTT. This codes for CASSLEDSLTDTQYF.

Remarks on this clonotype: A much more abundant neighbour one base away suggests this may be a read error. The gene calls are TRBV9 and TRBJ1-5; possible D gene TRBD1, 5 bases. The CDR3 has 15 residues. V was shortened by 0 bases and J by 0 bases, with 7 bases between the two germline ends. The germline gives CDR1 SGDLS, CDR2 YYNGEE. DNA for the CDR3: TGTGCCAGCAGCGTAGGGACATATAGCAATCAGCCCCAGCATTTT. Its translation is CASSVGTYSNQPQHF.

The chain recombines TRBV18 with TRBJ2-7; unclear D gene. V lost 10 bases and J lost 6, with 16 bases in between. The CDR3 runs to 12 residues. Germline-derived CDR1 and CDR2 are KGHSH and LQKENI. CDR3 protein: CATKSGAFEQYF. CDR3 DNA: TGTGCCACTAAATCCGGTGCCTTCGAGCAGTACTTC.

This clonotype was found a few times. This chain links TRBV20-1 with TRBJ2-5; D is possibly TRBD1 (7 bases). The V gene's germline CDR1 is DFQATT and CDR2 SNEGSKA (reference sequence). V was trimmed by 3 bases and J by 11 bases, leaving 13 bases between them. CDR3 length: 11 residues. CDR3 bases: TGCAGTGCTAGTCAGGGGGGAGAGCAGTACTTC. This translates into CSASQGGEQYF.

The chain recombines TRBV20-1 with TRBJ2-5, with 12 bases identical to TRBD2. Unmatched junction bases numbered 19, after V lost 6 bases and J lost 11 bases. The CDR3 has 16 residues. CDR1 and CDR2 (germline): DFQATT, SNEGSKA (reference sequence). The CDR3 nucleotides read TGCAGTGCCCGTGGGCTAGCGGGGGGGTGGTACAATGAGCAGTACTTC. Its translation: CSARGLAGGWYNEQYF.

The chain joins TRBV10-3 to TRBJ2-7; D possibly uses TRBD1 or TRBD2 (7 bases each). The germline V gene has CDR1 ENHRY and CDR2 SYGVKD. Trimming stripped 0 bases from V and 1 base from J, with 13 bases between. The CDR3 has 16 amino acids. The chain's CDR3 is CAISESIRGGSYEQYF. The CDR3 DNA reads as TGTGCCATCAGTGAGTCGATCAGGGGGGGATCCTACGAGCAGTACTTC.

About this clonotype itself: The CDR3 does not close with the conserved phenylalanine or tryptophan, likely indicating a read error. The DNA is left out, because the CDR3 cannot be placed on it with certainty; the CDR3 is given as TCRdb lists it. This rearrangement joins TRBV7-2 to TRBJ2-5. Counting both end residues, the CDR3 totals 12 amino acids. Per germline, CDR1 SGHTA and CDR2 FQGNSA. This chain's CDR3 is CASSRETAVPYL.

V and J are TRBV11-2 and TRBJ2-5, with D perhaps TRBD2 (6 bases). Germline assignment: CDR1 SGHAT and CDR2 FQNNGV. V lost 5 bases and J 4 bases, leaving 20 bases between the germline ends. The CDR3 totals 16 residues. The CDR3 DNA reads TGTGCCAGCAGCCCTCCCCTTGGAGTAGCGGTAGAGACCCAGTACTTC. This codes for CASSPPLGVAVETQYF.

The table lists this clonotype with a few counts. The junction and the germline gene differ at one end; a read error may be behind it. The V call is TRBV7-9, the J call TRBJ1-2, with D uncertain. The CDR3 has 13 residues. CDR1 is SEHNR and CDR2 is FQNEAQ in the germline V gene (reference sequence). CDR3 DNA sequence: TGTTCCAGCAGCTTAGCCAATAACTATGGCTACACCTTC. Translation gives CSSSLANNYGYTF.

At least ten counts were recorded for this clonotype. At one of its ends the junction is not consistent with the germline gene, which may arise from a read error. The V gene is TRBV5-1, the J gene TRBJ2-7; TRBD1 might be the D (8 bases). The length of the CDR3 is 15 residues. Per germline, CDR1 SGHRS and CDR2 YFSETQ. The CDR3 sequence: CASSSGQGLSYEQYF. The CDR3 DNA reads TGTGCCAGCAGCTCTGGACAGGGACTATCCTACGAGCAGTACTTC.

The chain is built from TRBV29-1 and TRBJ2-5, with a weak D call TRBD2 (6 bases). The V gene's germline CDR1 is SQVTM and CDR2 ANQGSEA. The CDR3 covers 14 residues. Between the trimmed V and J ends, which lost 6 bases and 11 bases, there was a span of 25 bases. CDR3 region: CSVRGRSFYNEQYF. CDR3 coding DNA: TGCAGCGTCCGGGGGAGAAGTTTTTACAATGAGCAGTACTTC.